This TCR beta chain was found in a study of CD8+CD57+ T cells in acquired aplastic anemia. The CDR3 totals 15 residues. Trimming pared 0 bases from V and 2 bases from J, leaving 11 bases between. Per germline, CDR1 SGHNT and CDR2 YYREEE (reference sequence). The template for TCR beta VDJ and CDR3 sequence profiling was genomic DNA. TCRdb re-called the reads with MiXCR, one entry per CDR3 protein. The sample has fewer than 200,000 distinct CDR3 sequences; 40% to 50% are singletons. Sequencing involved patients with CD8+CD57+ cell expansion previously shown by flow cytometry. None of the patients had been given any therapy when their blood was sampled.

The chain employs TRBV5-4 and TRBJ1-1; possibly TRBD1 for D (5 bases). The sequence was collected from a human donor with aplastic anemia. The sample consisted of sorted CD4+, CD8+, or CD8+CD57+ T cells (not recorded which) from PBMCs. This CDR3 is CASSLEGRTNTEAFF. In DNA, the CDR3 is TGTGCCAGCAGCTTGGAAGGACGGACAAACACTGAAGCTTTCTTT.